The clone carrying this T cell receptor beta chain showed up many times. Germline values: CDR1 ENHRY, CDR2 SYGVKD. V was pared by 2 bases and J by 2 bases, with 7 bases between. The CDR3 consists of 13 residues. TCRdb ran MiXCR on the 5' RACE reads and lists one entry per CDR3 protein. The sample lists about 60,000 distinct CDR3 sequences, around 15% occurring once. These data originate in a study of T cells of healthy individuals. This chain links TRBV10-3 with TRBJ2-7; D uncertain. This sequence was found in a human donor in good health. The CDR3 coding sequence is TGTGCCATCAGTGAGCCCCCGACCTACGAGCAGTACTTC. It codes for CAISEPPTYEQYF.